A selection of T cell receptor beta chains follows, all from one sample in a study of cytomegalovirus exposure and HLA in healthy donors. Using immunoSEQ multiplex PCR, the repertoire was profiled, and TCRdb retains in-frame clones only, with some absent. The profile shows about 190,000 clones, 77% of them singletons. The specimen was PBMCs. The receptors shown here come from a woman aged 30 to 39 in good health and CMV-seropositive. CDR3s include the opening cysteine and the closing phenylalanine or tryptophan. A D gene is named only where the DNA matches it firmly. The size of a clone is reported for some rows only, either as once, few or many, or as a class for expanded clones.

-	-	TRBJ1-4	TRBV6-5	TGTGCCAGCAGTGAAGGGAGCGAAAAACTGTTTTTT	CASSEGSEKLFF
TRBD2	-	TRBJ2-3	TRBV7-2	TGTGCCAGCAGCTTAAGGTTGGGCGGGGGGTTCTTGTCGGTTACGCAGTATTTT	CASSLRLGGGFLSVTQYF
TRBD1	-	TRBJ2-7	TRBV7-8	TGTGCCAGCAGCTTGCAAGCGATAGGGGGCCACGAGCAGTACTTC	CASSLQAIGGHEQYF
TRBD1	-	TRBJ2-6	TRBV7-3	TGTGCCAGCAGCCCCGCAGGGGGCGCTGGGGCCAACGTCCTGACTTTC	CASSPAGGAGANVLTF
TRBD1	-	TRBJ2-7	TRBV9	TGTGCCAGCAGCGCCCGACAGGGGGCGGAGTACGAGCAGTACTTC	CASSARQGAEYEQYF
-	-	TRBJ2-7	TRBV5-1	TGCGCCAGCAGCCCTCCAGGGGCTTCTAACGAGCAGTACTTC	CASSPPGASNEQYF
-	-	TRBJ2-1	TRBV5-1	TGCGCCAGCAGCTTGTGGTCAGGGCCAAATGAGCAGTTCTTC	CASSLWSGPNEQFF
-	-	TRBJ1-5	TRBV5-6	TGTGCCAGCAGCTTGCTGGGACAATCGAATCAGCCCCAGCATTTT	CASSLLGQSNQPQHF
TRBD2	-	TRBJ2-5	TRBV6-5	TGTGCCAGCAGTCGGACTAGTGGGGAGACCCAGTACTTC	CASSRTSGETQYF
-	few	TRBJ2-3	TRBV5-1	TGCGCCAGCAGCTGGAGGGGGGGGGAGTTGAGTGAAGATACGCAGTATTTT	CASSWRGGELSEDTQYF
TRBD1	-	TRBJ1-5	TRBV2	TGTGCCAGCCTTCCGGGACAGGGGAGTTGGCAGCCCCAGCATTTT	CASLPGQGSWQPQHF
-	-	TRBJ1-3	TRBV28	TGTGCCAGCAGTTATATCAGGGCTTTTTATGGAAACACCATATATTTT	CASSYIRAFYGNTIYF
-	-	TRBJ2-5	TRBV2	TGTGCCAGCAGTTTAAAAGAGACCCAGTACTTC	CASSLKETQYF
TRBD1	-	TRBJ2-6	TRBV18	TGTGCCAGCTCACCTGGGACAGGGAGTTCTGGGGCCAACGTCCTGACTTTC	CASSPGTGSSGANVLTF
TRBD2	few	TRBJ2-1	TRBV5-1	TGCGCCAGCAGCTTGGTTCTAGCGGGAGTCCACTCCTACAATGAGCAGTTCTTC	CASSLVLAGVHSYNEQFF
TRBD1	-	TRBJ2-1	TRBV10-3	TGTGCCATCAGCTCACAGGGGGCTAATGAGCAGTTCTTC	CAISSQGANEQFF
-	-	TRBJ1-6	TRBV7-3	TGTGCCAGCAGCTTAAATACGGTCGCGAATTCACCCCTCCACTTT	CASSLNTVANSPLHF
TRBD1	-	TRBJ2-7	TRBV6-1	TGTGCCAGCAGAATGGGACAGGGATTCTACGAGCAGTACTTC	CASRMGQGFYEQYF
TRBD1	-	TRBJ1-1	TRBV7-2	TGTGCCAGCAGCCATGCCAGGGGGATCCTTTCGATGAACACTGAAGCTTTCTTT	CASSHARGILSMNTEAFF
-	-	TRBJ2-3	TRBV4-2	TGTGCCAGCAGCCAAGAATCTAGCTGGGGTGGGAGAACAGATACGCAGTATTTT	CASSQESSWGGRTDTQYF
TRBD1	few	TRBJ1-5	TRBV6-1	TGTGCCAGCAGTGACGTGGACAGGGATCAGCCCCAGCATTTT	CASSDVDRDQPQHF
TRBD1	-	TRBJ1-2	TRBV6-6	TGTGCCAGCAGTTACTCACGGGACAGCTTAAACTATGGCTACACCTTC	CASSYSRDSLNYGYTF
-	-	TRBJ1-1	TRBV5-1	TGCGCCAGCAGCTTTCAGGGGATGTACACTGAAGCTTTCTTT	CASSFQGMYTEAFF
-	-	TRBJ2-7	TRBV2	TGTGCCAGCAGTGAGGGTGCAGGGCTCTACGAGCAGTACTTC	CASSEGAGLYEQYF
-	-	TRBJ1-2	TRBV6-1	TGTGCCAGCCTCCGTTATGGCTACACCTTC	CASLRYGYTF
-	-	TRBJ1-1	TRBV5-6	TGTGCCAGCAGTCGTTTGCAGGGCCACACTGAAGCTTTCTTT	CASSRLQGHTEAFF
-	-	TRBJ1-1	TRBV28	TGTGCCAGCAGTCCCGACACCTCCACTGAAGCTTTCTTT	CASSPDTSTEAFF
TRBD1	-	TRBJ1-2	TRBV7-3	TGTGCCAGCAGCTTAATGGGGACAGGGAATTCCTATGGCTACACCTTC	CASSLMGTGNSYGYTF
-	-	TRBJ1-2	TRBV20-1	TGCAGTGCTAGAGAAGGGGGTGGCTACACCTTC	CSAREGGGYTF
TRBD2	-	TRBJ2-2	TRBV5-1	TGCGCCAGCAGCTTTCTAAGCGGGGGGAACACCGGGGAGCTGTTTTTT	CASSFLSGGNTGELFF
-	-	TRBJ1-1	TRBV7-9	TGTGCCAGCAGTCAAAAGGGGGGGATGAACACTGAAGCTTTCTTT	CASSQKGGMNTEAFF
TRBD2	-	TRBJ2-7	TRBV7-3	TGTGCCAGCAGTCGTACTAGCGGGAGGGCCTCCGAGCAGTACTTC	CASSRTSGRASEQYF
TRBD1	-	TRBJ1-6	TRBV6-6	TGTGCCAGCAGTTACACCCGGGACAGGGAGGGTTCACCCCTCCACTTT	CASSYTRDREGSPLHF
-	-	TRBJ1-2	TRBV11-2	TGTGCCAGCAGCTTTACATCTAACTATGGCTACACCTTC	CASSFTSNYGYTF
TRBD1	-	TRBJ1-6	TRBV5-1	TGCGCCAGCGGGACAGGGGATAATTCACCCCTCCACTTT	CASGTGDNSPLHF
-	-	TRBJ2-5	TRBV5-8	TGTGCCAGCAGCTTGGGGCAGGGTTCAGAGACCCAGTACTTC	CASSLGQGSETQYF
-	-	TRBJ1-5	TRBV6-5	TGTGCCAGCAGTTACTCGGGACTTTCCCAGCCCCAGCATTTT	CASSYSGLSQPQHF
-	-	TRBJ2-1	TRBV4-3	TGCGCCAGCAGCCAAGATCGTGAGCAGTTCTTC	CASSQDREQFF
-	once	TRBJ1-1	TRBV4-1	TGCGCCAGCAGCCAAGTCCACCGGGACACCCTTATGAACACTGAAGCTTTCTTT	CASSQVHRDTLMNTEAFF
-	-	TRBJ2-3	TRBV7-8	TGTGCCAGCAGCTTAGCAGGGGCAGGGGTCCTGGGCACAGATACGCAGTATTTT	CASSLAGAGVLGTDTQYF
TRBD1	-	TRBJ1-4	TRBV5-1	TGCGCCAGCAGCTTCACAGCAGGGGGCGCCCCCGAAAAACTGTTTTTT	CASSFTAGGAPEKLFF
TRBD1	few	TRBJ1-2	TRBV11-1	TGTGCCAGCAGCTATGGACAGGTCTATGGCTACACCTTC	CASSYGQVYGYTF
-	-	TRBJ1-4	TRBV15	TGTGCCACCAGCAGAGATCGGGGGGGGCCTGCAACTAATGAAAAACTGTTTTTT	CATSRDRGGPATNEKLFF